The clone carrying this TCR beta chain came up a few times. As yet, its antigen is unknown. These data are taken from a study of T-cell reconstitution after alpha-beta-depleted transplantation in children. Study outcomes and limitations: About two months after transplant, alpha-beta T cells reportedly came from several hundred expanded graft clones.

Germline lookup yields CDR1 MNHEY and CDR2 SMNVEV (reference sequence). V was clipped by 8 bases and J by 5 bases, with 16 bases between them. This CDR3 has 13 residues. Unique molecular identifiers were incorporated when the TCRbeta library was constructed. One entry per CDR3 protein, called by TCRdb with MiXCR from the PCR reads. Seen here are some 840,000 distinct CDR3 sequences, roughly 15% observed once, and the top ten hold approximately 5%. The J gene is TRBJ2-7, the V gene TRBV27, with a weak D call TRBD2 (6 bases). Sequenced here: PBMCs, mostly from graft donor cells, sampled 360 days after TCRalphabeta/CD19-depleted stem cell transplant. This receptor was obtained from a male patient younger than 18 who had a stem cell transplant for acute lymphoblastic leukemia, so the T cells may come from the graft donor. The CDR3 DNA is TGTGCCAGCGAGGGAACGGGAGAAGACGAGCAGTACTTC. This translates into CASEGTGEDEQYF.